This TCR beta chain was sequenced during a study of T cells in Graves' hyperthyroidism and ophthalmopathy. This clonotype was observed a few times. Amplification of TCR beta CDR3 regions used RNA as the template. An initial round of RT-PCR targeting the TCR CDR3 relied on the HTBI primer set. TCRdb re-analysed the multiplex PCR reads in MiXCR, keeping a single row per CDR3 protein. The sample contains over 700,000 distinct CDR3 sequences, under 20% of which appear only once. With 5 bases clipped from V and 6 bases from J, the junction kept 8 bases outside the gene matches. CDR3 length: 14 residues. Germline lookup yields CDR1 DFQATT and CDR2 SNEGSKA (reference sequence).

This chain joins TRBV20-1 and TRBJ2-1; 9 bases match TRBD1. The sample taken for sequencing was blood. This clonotype originated in a woman aged 45-65 years with Graves' hyperthyroidism that later progressed to Graves' ophthalmopathy. CDR3 loop: CSALPGTGPNEQFF. CDR3 bases: TGCAGTGCTTTGCCCGGGACAGGGCCCAATGAGCAGTTCTTC.